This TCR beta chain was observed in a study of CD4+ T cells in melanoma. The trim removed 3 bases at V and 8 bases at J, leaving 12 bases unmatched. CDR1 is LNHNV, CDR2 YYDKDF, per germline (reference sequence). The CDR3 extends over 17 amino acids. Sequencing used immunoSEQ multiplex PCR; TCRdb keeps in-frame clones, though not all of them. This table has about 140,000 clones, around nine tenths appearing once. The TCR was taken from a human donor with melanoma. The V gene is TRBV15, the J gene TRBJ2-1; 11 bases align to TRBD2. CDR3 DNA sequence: TGTGCCACCAGCAGGGGACTTAGCGGGGGGGCCCGAGATGAGCAGTTCTTC. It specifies CATSRGLSGGARDEQFF.